Each of the 10 T cell receptor beta chains below was sequenced from the same sample in a study of control samples from healthy donors and cancer patients. Assay used: immunoSEQ multiplex PCR; TCRdb lists only in-frame clones, some missing. This sample yields 25,000 to 35,000 clones, of which just under 90% are seen a single time; about 1.6% belongs to the top ten. The sequenced material came from PBMCs. The receptors were gathered from a middle-aged woman with lung cancer.

This clone was seen a single time. This sequence joins TRBV5-1 and TRBJ1-3, with TRBD1 identical over 7 bases. Germline CDR1 reads SGHRS; CDR2 reads YFSETQ. Losses at the gene ends were 1 base for V and 4 bases for J; bases not matched to a gene: 8. CDR3 length equals 16 residues. CDR3 sequence reads: CASSLWETGSGNTIYF. The CDR3 region has the DNA TGCGCCAGCAGCTTGTGGGAGACAGGGTCAGGAAACACCATATATTTT.

The chain has TRBV27 and TRBJ2-1; 8 bases match TRBD2. This CDR3 has 15 residues. V gave up 2 bases and J gave up 8 bases; unmatched junction bases: 8. Germline V gene lookup returns CDR1 MNHEY and CDR2 SMNVEV (reference sequence). CDR3 amino acids: CASSLTGGPWYEQFF. The CDR3 coding sequence is TGTGCCAGCAGTTTAACGGGGGGGCCTTGGTATGAGCAGTTCTTC.

V and J are TRBV7-9 and TRBJ2-2; weak D call: TRBD1 (6 bases). CDR3 length: 18 residues. CDR1 is SEHNR, CDR2 FQNEAQ, per germline (reference sequence). Deletions cut 5 bases from V and 5 bases from J, with 24 bases between. For the CDR3, the DNA is TGTGCCAGCAGCGAGACCCGAAGGAACAGGGATTGGACCGGGGAGCTGTTTTTT. Protein: CASSETRRNRDWTGELFF.

The genes are TRBV28 and TRBJ2-4; D is unresolved. Trimming shortened V by 5 bases and J by 0 bases, and 2 bases separated the two germline ends. Looked up from germline, CDR1 is MDHEN and CDR2 is SYDVKM. CDR3 length equals 12 residues. CDR3 nucleotide sequence: TGTGCCAGCAGTAGAGCCAAAAACATTCAGTACTTC. Its translation is CASSRAKNIQYF.

This clone was seen a few times. This sequence joins TRBV29-1 and TRBJ2-7, with 11 positions matching TRBD1. The CDR3 sequence is 14 residues long. Trimming cost V 6 bases and J 5 bases; bases outside gene matches: 9. CDR1 SQVTM and CDR2 ANQGSEA come from the germline V gene. The CDR3 loop reads CSVGSGTGGDEQYF. In DNA form, the CDR3 reads TGCAGCGTGGGGTCCGGGACAGGGGGAGACGAGCAGTACTTC.

This clone was recorded a few times. The chain carries TRBV12-5 and TRBJ1-5; maybe TRBD1 (5 bases). This CDR3 is 16 amino acids long. V lost 0 bases and J 6 bases, leaving 15 bases between the germline ends. CDR1 and CDR2 from the germline V gene are LGHNT and FRNRAP. The CDR3 here is CASGLVLAGTGQPQHF. CDR3 nucleotide sequence: TGTGCTAGTGGTTTGGTGCTGGCAGGAACAGGTCAGCCCCAGCATTTT. The full variable domain, rest sourced from reference TRBV12-5 and TRBJ1-5, is DARVTQTPRHKVTEMGQEVTMRCQPILGHNTVFWYRQTMMQGLELLAYFRNRAPLDDSGMPKDRFSAEMPDATLATLKIQPSEPRDSAVYFCASGLVLAGTGQPQHFGDGTRLSIL.

J is TRBJ2-7 and V is TRBV7-3, with TRBD2 matching over 8 bases. Germline lookup yields CDR1 SGHTA and CDR2 FQGTGA. CDR3 length: 15 residues. V was pared by 2 bases and J by 2 bases, with 5 bases of the junction left unmatched. CDR3: CASSLAPGRAYEQYF. CDR3 bases: TGTGCCAGCAGCTTAGCCCCCGGGAGGGCCTACGAGCAGTACTTC. Full variable domain (rest looked up from reference TRBV7-3 and TRBJ2-7): GAGVSQTPSNKVTEKGKYVELRCDPISGHTALYWYRQSLGQGPEFLIYFQGTGAADDSGLPNDRFFAVRPEGSVSTLKIQRTERGDSAVYLCASSLAPGRAYEQYFGPGTRLTVT.

The rearrangement joins TRBV5-1 to TRBJ1-1, with a weak D call TRBD1 (6 bases). From germline, CDR1 is SGHRS and CDR2 YFSETQ. The CDR3 loop spans 18 amino acids. Between the trimmed V and J ends, which lost 0 bases and 5 bases, there was a span of 23 bases. The CDR3 DNA sequence: TGCGCCAGCAGCTTGGCCGGGAGCGAACAGGGACCGGGGACTGAAGCTTTCTTT. It codes for CASSLAGSEQGPGTEAFF.

The chain links TRBV11-1 to TRBJ2-4; TRBD1 matches at 9 bases. This CDR3 has 14 amino acids. The V gene's germline CDR1 is SGHAT and CDR2 FQDESV (reference sequence). J was trimmed by 4 bases and V by 5 bases; bases with no gene match: 3. The CDR3 DNA sequence: TGTGCCAGCAGCCCGGGACAGGGAAAAAACATTCAGTACTTC. Its translation is CASSPGQGKNIQYF.

This chain joins TRBV27 and TRBJ1-6; 9 bases are shared with TRBD1. The CDR3 has 16 amino acids. After removal of 1 base from V and 7 bases from J, the junction contained 5 bases not matched to a gene. The germline V gene has CDR1 MNHEY and CDR2 SMNVEV (reference sequence). CDR3 DNA sequence: TGTGCCAGCAGTTTATACACAGGGGGCCAGAATTCACCCCTCCACTTT. Translated: CASSLYTGGQNSPLHF.